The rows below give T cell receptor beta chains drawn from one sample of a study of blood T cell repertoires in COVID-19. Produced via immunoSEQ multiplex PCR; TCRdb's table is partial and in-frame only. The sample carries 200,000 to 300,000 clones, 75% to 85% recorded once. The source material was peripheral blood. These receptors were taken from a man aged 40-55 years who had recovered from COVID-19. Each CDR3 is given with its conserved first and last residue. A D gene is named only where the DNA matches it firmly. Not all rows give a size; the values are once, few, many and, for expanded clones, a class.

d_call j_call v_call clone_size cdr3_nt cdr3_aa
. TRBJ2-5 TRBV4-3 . TGCGCCAGCAGCCAAGAGTCGGGGGAGACCCAGTACTTC CASSQESGETQYF
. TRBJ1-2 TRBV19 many TGTGCCAGTAGTACTACCCACAGGGACTATGGCTACACCTTC CASSTTHRDYGYTF
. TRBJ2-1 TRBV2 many TGTGCCAGCAGTGAAATGGGGCGGGGATTATACAATGAGCAGTTCTTC CASSEMGRGLYNEQFF
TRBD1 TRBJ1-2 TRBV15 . TGTGCCACCACCTTAGAGAGACAGGGGACCTATGGCTACACCTTC CATTLERQGTYGYTF
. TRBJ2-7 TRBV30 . TGTGCCGGAGGCAACAGGGGAGGCTCCTACGAGCAGTACTTC CAGGNRGGSYEQYF
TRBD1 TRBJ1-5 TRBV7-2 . TGTGCCAGCAGCTTAGCCCCGGGACAGCACGGGCCCCAGCATTTT CASSLAPGQHGPQHF
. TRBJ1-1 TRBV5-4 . TGTGCCAGCAGCTTGGAGGGACACCTGAACACTGAAGCTTTCTTT CASSLEGHLNTEAFF
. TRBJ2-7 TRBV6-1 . TGTGCCAGCAGTGAAGCCAGGGCCCTACGATCCGGGCAGTACTTC CASSEARALRSGQYF
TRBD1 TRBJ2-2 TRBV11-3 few TGTGCCTCGGTCGACAGGGGGAACACCGGGGAGCTGTTTTTT CASVDRGNTGELFF
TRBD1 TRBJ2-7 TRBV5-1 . TGCGCCAGCAGCTTAGGTGTGACAGGGCTTTACGAGCAGTACTTC CASSLGVTGLYEQYF
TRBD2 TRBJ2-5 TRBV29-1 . TGCAGCGTCAATCTCCCATTGGGTCTAGCGGGGAAAGAGACCCAGTACTTC CSVNLPLGLAGKETQYF
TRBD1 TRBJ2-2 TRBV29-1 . TGCAGCGTGGGGGACAGGGGAGGATCCGGGGAGCTGTTTTTT CSVGDRGGSGELFF
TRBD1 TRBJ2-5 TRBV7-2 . TGTGCCAGCAGCTTATACAGGGGTGTTGGAGAGACCCAGTACTTC CASSLYRGVGETQYF
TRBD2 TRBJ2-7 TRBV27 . TGTGCCAGCAGTTCGGGAGGTTCCTCCTACGAGCAGTACTTC CASSSGGSSYEQYF
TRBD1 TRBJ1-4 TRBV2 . TGTGCCAGCAGGACAGGGGGCGCCCCTTGGGAAAAACTGTTTTTT CASRTGGAPWEKLFF
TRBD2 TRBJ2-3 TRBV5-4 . TGTGCCAGCAGTAGAGCGGGGGGCACAGATACGCAGTATTTT CASSRAGGTDTQYF
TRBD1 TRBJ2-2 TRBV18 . TGTGCCAGCTCCCCTACCGGGACAGAAAAAACCGGGGAGCTGTTTTTT CASSPTGTEKTGELFF
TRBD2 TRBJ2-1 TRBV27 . TGTGCCAGCAGTTTAGCACCCGCGGGACTAGCGGGAGTTAATGAGCAGTTCTTC CASSLAPAGLAGVNEQFF